This entry features one T cell receptor beta chain sequence. Its antigen is undetermined. This sample is part of a study of blood T cells in healthy people across ages. Overall study results and limits: Older age coincided with a roughly linear decline in TCR beta diversity per million T cells.

A sample-barcoded 5' primer and a J-beta primer mix were used in a second PCR of roughly 7 to 11 cycles. Every cDNA molecule carried a tag from a template-switch adaptor bearing 12 random nucleotides. One entry per CDR3 protein, called by TCRdb with MiXCR from the 5' RACE reads. The data contain some 670,000 distinct CDR3 sequences, roughly half of them singletons. Germline trimming cut 7 bases from V and 2 bases from J; bases unmatched to any gene: 14. The CDR3 loop spans 15 amino acids. The germline V gene has CDR1 DFQATT and CDR2 SNEGSKA (reference sequence). The TCR sequence derives from a woman at least 80 years old in good health. Sequencing input: blood. The genes are TRBV20-1 and TRBJ2-7; 7 bases match TRBD2. CDR3 DNA sequence: TGCAGTGTAGGGACTTGGACTAGAGGCACCTACGAGCAGTACTTC. This sequence encodes CSVGTWTRGTYEQYF.